This T cell receptor (beta chain) was documented in a study of ipilimumab plus nivolumab after autologous stem cell transplantation. Ipilimumab, 1 mg/kg, started 14 to 28 days after autologous transplant. The ends were cut back, 0 bases at V and 2 bases at J, with 8 bases in the middle. The CDR3 extends over 14 amino acids. CDR1 is MNHNY, CDR2 SVGAGI, per germline (reference sequence). Here immunoSEQ multiplex PCR was the method, and the copy in TCRdb shows in-frame clones only, minus some. Counted here are roughly 1,700 clones, roughly nine tenths occurring once; the ten biggest clones make up roughly 23%.

The rearrangement links TRBV6-6 to TRBJ2-7; no clear D. The clonotype was recovered from a male donor with multiple myeloma. The source was PBMCs, collected in a trial of ipilimumab plus nivolumab as post-transplant consolidation. CDR3 bases: TGTGCCAGCAGTTACTCAAGAGGTCCCTACGAGCAGTACTTC. Protein product: CASSYSRGPYEQYF.